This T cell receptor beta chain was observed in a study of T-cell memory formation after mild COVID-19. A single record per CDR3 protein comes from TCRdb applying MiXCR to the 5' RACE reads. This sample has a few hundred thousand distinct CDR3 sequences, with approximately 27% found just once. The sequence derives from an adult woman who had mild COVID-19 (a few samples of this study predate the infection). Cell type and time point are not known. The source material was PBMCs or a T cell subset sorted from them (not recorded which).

In DNA form, the CDR3 reads TGTGCCAGCAGCCTCTGGACAGGGGGCAACGCAGATACGCAGTATTTT. Amino acid sequence: CASSLWTGGNADTQYF. The chain links TRBV25-1 to TRBJ2-3; TRBD1 matches 11 bases. This CDR3 spans 16 amino acids. CDR1 is MGHDK, CDR2 SYGVNS, per germline. V shed 6 bases, J shed 4 bases, and the junction held 9 bases outside the gene matches.